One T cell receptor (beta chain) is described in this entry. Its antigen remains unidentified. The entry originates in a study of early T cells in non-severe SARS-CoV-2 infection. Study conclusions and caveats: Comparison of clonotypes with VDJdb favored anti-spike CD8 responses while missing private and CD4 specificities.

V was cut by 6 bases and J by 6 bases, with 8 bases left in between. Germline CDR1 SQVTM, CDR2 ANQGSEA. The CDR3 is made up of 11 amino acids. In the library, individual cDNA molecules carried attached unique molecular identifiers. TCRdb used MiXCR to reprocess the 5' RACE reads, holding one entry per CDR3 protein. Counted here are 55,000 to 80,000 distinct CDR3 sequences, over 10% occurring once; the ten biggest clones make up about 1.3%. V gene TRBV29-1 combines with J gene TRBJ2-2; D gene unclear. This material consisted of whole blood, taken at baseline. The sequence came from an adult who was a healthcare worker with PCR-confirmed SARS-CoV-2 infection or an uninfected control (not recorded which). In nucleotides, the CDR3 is TGCAGCGTATATGGCCCCGGGGAGCTGTTTTTT. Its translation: CSVYGPGELFF.